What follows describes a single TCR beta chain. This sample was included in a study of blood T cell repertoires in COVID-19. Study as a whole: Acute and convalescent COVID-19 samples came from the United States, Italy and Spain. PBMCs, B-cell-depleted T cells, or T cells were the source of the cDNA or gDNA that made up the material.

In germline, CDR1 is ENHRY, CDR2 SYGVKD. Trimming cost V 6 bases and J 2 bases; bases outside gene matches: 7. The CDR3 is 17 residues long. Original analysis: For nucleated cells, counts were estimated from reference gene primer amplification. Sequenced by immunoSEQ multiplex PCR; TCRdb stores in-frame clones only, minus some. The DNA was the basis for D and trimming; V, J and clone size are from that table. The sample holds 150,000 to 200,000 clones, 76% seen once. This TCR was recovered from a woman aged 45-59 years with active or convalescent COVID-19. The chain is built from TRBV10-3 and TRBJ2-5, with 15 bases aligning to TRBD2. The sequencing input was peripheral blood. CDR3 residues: CAIRPGTSGRYQETQYF. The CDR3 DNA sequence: TGTGCCATCAGGCCCGGGACTAGCGGGAGGTATCAAGAGACCCAGTACTTC.